The 2 T cell receptor beta chains listed next were all sequenced from one sample in a study of metastatic and nonmetastatic thyroid tumors. Before thyroid surgery, none of the patients had received any treatment. Using MiXCR, TCRdb reanalyzed the PCR reads. The sample comprises some 84,000 clones, 8.6% of which are singletons, and 8.8% rests with the top ten. Sequenced: blood. The receptors come from a female donor with papillary thyroid cancer or a benign thyroid nodule (not recorded which). Some clones in this sample may be carry-over from other donors' samples.

In this sample, this clone turned up a few times. The rearrangement links TRBV10-2 to TRBJ1-3, with D unresolved. Trimming removed 4 bases at V and 0 bases at J, with 10 bases between. This CDR3 region has 15 residues. The V gene's germline CDR1 is WSHSY and CDR2 SAAADI. CDR3 region: CASSGSASSGNTIYF. As DNA, the CDR3 is TGCGCCAGCAGTGGTTCCGCCAGCTCTGGAAACACCATATATTTT.

This clone appeared many times. The CDR3 region has the DNA TGTGCCAGCAGTTACATGTTTAACAGGGGCCTAAACATTCAGTACTTC. Translating gives CASSYMFNRGLNIQYF. V is TRBV6-6 and J is TRBJ2-4, with 7 bases fitting TRBD1. V gave up 2 bases and J gave up 6 bases; unmatched junction bases: 10. CDR3 length: 16 amino acids. Germline loops: CDR1 MNHNY, CDR2 SVGAGI (reference sequence).